Shown below are 28 T cell receptor beta chains from a single sample sequenced in a study of siplizumab effects on memory and regulatory T cells. Some clones are missing from TCRdb's copy, which holds only in-frame ones; the method was immunoSEQ multiplex PCR. The data hold just over 60,000 clones, with 79% observed a single time. Source material: memory CD4+ T cells sorted from blood. The source of these receptors is a human donor in good health.

J is TRBJ2-3 and V is TRBV6-4; the match to TRBD2 covers 10 bases. The CDR3 contains 15 residues. V lost 4 bases to trimming and J lost 1 base; unmatched junction nucleotides: 2. The V gene's germline CDR1 is MRHNA and CDR2 SNTAGT. The CDR3 is CASSATSGGTDTQYF. CDR3 in DNA: TGTGCCAGCAGTGCAACTAGCGGGGGCACAGATACGCAGTATTTT.

The DNA for the CDR3 is TGTGCCAGTAGCCAAGGGGGCAGCGGGGGGTCAGATACGCAGTATTTT. This encodes CASSQGGSGGSDTQYF. The gene calls are TRBV7-2 and TRBJ2-3, with TRBD2 identical over 9 bases. The germline gives CDR1 SGHTA, CDR2 FQGNSA. With V trimmed by 9 bases and J by 4 bases, 14 bases remained unmatched. The length of the CDR3 is 16 residues.

The chain recombines TRBV28 with TRBJ1-2, with D possibly TRBD1 on 6 matching bases. There are 13 residues in the CDR3. V was clipped by 7 bases and J by 5 bases, with 14 bases between them. Germline values: CDR1 MDHEN, CDR2 SYDVKM. The CDR3 coding sequence is TGTGCCAGCATATTACAGGGAGGGTATGGCTACACCTTC. Amino acids: CASILQGGYGYTF.

CDR3 DNA: TGTGCCATTCGGCCGAGCGGGGGGACAGATACGCAGTATTTT. Translating it yields CAIRPSGGTDTQYF. This chain links TRBV19 with TRBJ2-3, with 9 bases matching TRBD2. Germline values: CDR1 LNHDA, CDR2 SQIVND (reference sequence). V trimming: 10 bases; J trimming: 3 bases; junction bases outside the gene matches: 8. The CDR3 is 14 residues long.

DNA for the CDR3: TGTGCCAGCTCCCCTTGGGGGGGGGCTATGAACACCGGGGAGCTGTTTTTT. Residues: CASSPWGGAMNTGELFF. The chain couples TRBV28 to TRBJ2-2; maybe TRBD2 (7 bases). CDR3 length equals 17 residues. The germline V and J ends were trimmed by 8 bases and 1 base, with 20 bases remaining between them. Germline CDR1 and CDR2: MDHEN and SYDVKM.

V and J are TRBV9 and TRBJ2-2; D gene unclear. The CDR3 is 14 residues long. Germline CDR1 and CDR2: SGDLS and YYNGEE. V shed 5 bases and J shed 2 bases, with 10 bases lying between them. The CDR3: CASRKDPNTGELFF. CDR3 nucleotide sequence: TGTGCCAGCAGGAAGGACCCAAACACCGGGGAGCTGTTTTTT.

This rearrangement joins TRBV2 to TRBJ1-2; no reliable D call. Trimming stripped 4 bases from V and 6 bases from J, with 12 bases between. Germline assignment: CDR1 SNHLY and CDR2 FYNNEI. This CDR3 is built from 13 residues. CDR3 bases: TGTGCCAGCAGTGTCATGTCTAGGGATGGCTACACCTTC. It yields the protein CASSVMSRDGYTF.

V usage is TRBV10-3 and J usage is TRBJ1-5; D perhaps matches TRBD1 (6 bases). The germline V gene encodes CDR1 ENHRY and CDR2 SYGVKD. CDR3 length: 14 amino acids. V lost 8 bases and J 8 bases, leaving 19 bases between the germline ends. CDR3 sequence (DNA): TGTGCCATCTCCGAGGGGGGAGATCTTGAGCCCCAGCATTTT. Protein: CAISEGGDLEPQHF.

The rearrangement joins TRBV2 to TRBJ2-5; a weak D match, TRBD2 (6 bases). The CDR3 is made up of 12 amino acids. The germline V and J ends were trimmed by 6 bases and 5 bases, with 10 bases remaining between them. Germline V gene sequence: CDR1 SNHLY, CDR2 FYNNEI. The CDR3 spells CASRGLMETQYF. As DNA, the CDR3 is TGTGCCAGCAGAGGACTAATGGAGACCCAGTACTTC.

Only a few counts were recorded for this clone. V and J are TRBV11-2 and TRBJ2-6, with D unresolved. Germline V CDR1 and CDR2: SGHAT, FQNNGV. Between the trimmed V and J ends, which lost 2 bases and 1 base, there was a span of 6 bases. The CDR3 is 15 amino acids. The DNA of the CDR3 is TGTGCCAGCAGCTTACATCCTTCTGGGGCCAACGTCCTGACTTTC. This encodes CASSLHPSGANVLTF.

As for this clone: This sample also contains other DNA sequences that code for the same CDR3. The genes are TRBV9 and TRBJ2-3; D remains unclear. Germline CDR1 SGDLS, CDR2 YYNGEE. CDR3 length: 12 residues. V lost 4 bases, J lost 1 base, and 4 bases lay in between. The CDR3 nucleotides are TGTGCCAGCAGCCAGGGCACAGATACGCAGTATTTT. This translates into CASSQGTDTQYF. The full variable domain, its missing parts supplied by reference TRBV9 and TRBJ2-3, is DSGVTQTPKHLITATGQRVTLRCSPRSGDLSVYWYQQSLDQGLQFLIQYYNGEERAKGNILERFSAQQFPDLHSELNLSSLELGDSALYFCASSQGTDTQYFGPGTRLTVL.

The table lists this clone with a count of one. V is TRBV7-9 and J is TRBJ1-3; no firm D call. Per the germline V gene, CDR1 is SEHNR and CDR2 is FQNEAQ (reference sequence). CDR3 length: 13 residues. V lost 6 bases and J lost 5, with 11 bases in between. This CDR3 is CASSSGVRNTIYF. The CDR3, as DNA: TGTGCCAGCAGTTCCGGGGTACGAAACACCATATATTTT.

V gene TRBV6-5 combines with J gene TRBJ1-5, with D hard to call. Germline CDR1 is MNHEY and CDR2 is SVGAGI. Trimming left V 8 bases short and J 4 bases short, with 12 bases between. This CDR3 has 13 residues. The CDR3 nucleotides read TGTGCCAGCGGGAACGTTAGGAATCAGCCCCAGCATTTT. This encodes CASGNVRNQPQHF.

CDR3 residues: CATSRETAMHTEAFF. The DNA of the CDR3 is TGTGCCACCAGCAGGGAGACAGCGATGCACACTGAAGCTTTCTTT. The genes are TRBV15 and TRBJ1-1, with D perhaps TRBD1 (5 bases). This CDR3 has 15 residues. From germline, CDR1 is LNHNV and CDR2 YYDKDF (reference sequence). V gave up 3 bases and J gave up 3 bases, with 14 bases separating them.

The rearrangement links TRBV7-2 to TRBJ1-5; a weak D match, TRBD1 (5 bases). The CDR3 sequence is 14 residues long. CDR1 and CDR2 (germline): SGHTA, FQGNSA. V was cut by 3 bases and J by 5 bases, with 11 bases left in between. CDR3 nucleotides: TGTGCCAGCAGCTTTAGGGGTACCCATCAGCCCCAGCATTTT. Amino acids: CASSFRGTHQPQHF.

The chain carries TRBV7-9 and TRBJ1-1, with TRBD1 as a possible D gene (6 bases). Germline V gene data show CDR1 as SEHNR and CDR2 as FQNEAQ (reference sequence). This CDR3 has 11 residues. V lost 8 bases and J 5 bases, leaving 9 bases between the germline ends. The CDR3 reads CASSRGTEAFF. Written as DNA, the CDR3 is TGTGCCAGCTCTAGGGGGACTGAAGCTTTCTTT. The variable domain in full, with the rest retrieved from reference TRBV7-9 and TRBJ1-1, is DTGVSQNPRHKITKRGQNVTFRCDPISEHNRLYWYRQTLGQGPEFLTYFQNEAQLEKSRLLSDRFSAERPKGSFSTLEIQRTEQGDSAMYLCASSRGTEAFFGQGTRLTVV.

This clone was detected a few times. The chain uses TRBV7-9 and TRBJ2-5; D remains unclear. V lost 6 bases and J lost 2, with 13 bases in between. The CDR3 contains 14 residues. CDR1 SEHNR and CDR2 FQNEAQ come from the germline V gene (reference sequence). The CDR3 region has the DNA TGTGCCAGCAGGACGACGGGTCCACAAGAGACCCAGTACTTC. Residues: CASRTTGPQETQYF.

A few counts support this clone. The V call is TRBV4-1, the J call TRBJ1-2, with TRBD1 as a possible D gene (5 bases). CDR3 length: 16 residues. Trimming took off 6 bases at V and 2 bases at J, with 19 bases between the two ends. Germline CDR1 and CDR2: MGHRA and YSYEKL. CDR3 in DNA: TGCGCCAGCAGTCAGGGATGGCAGGGCAACAACTATGGCTACACCTTC. Translation gives CASSQGWQGNNYGYTF.

This chain joins TRBV6-1 and TRBJ1-5; a possible D gene is TRBD1 (5 bases). With 6 bases removed from V and 7 bases from J, the gap between germline ends came to 7 bases. CDR3 length: 11 amino acids. CDR1 is MNHNS and CDR2 is SASEGT in the germline V gene. The CDR3 loop reads CASSQGQPQHF. The CDR3 nucleotides are TGTGCCAGCAGCCAGGGACAGCCCCAGCATTTT.

The CDR3 spells CASSVVIETQYF. As DNA, the CDR3 is TGTGCCAGCAGTGTAGTAATAGAGACCCAGTACTTC. The V and J genes are TRBV2 and TRBJ2-5; no reliable D call. CDR3 length: 12 residues. V lost 4 bases and J lost 4, with 7 bases in between. Germline V gene lookup returns CDR1 SNHLY and CDR2 FYNNEI.

This chain uses TRBV15 with TRBJ2-5; D possibly uses TRBD1 or TRBD2 (5 bases each). Germline assignment: CDR1 LNHNV and CDR2 YYDKDF (reference sequence). This CDR3 contains 16 residues. Trimming stripped 3 bases from V and 0 bases from J, with 14 bases between. The CDR3 sequence: CATSSHPGPYQETQYF. Here the CDR3 DNA reads TGTGCCACCAGCAGTCACCCGGGACCGTACCAAGAGACCCAGTACTTC.

The chain combines TRBV7-2 with TRBJ1-6; D uncertain. CDR3 length: 18 amino acids. Germline V gene data show CDR1 as SGHTA and CDR2 as FQGNSA. V lost 0 bases and J lost 0, with 12 bases in between. CDR3 DNA: TGTGCCAGCAGCTTAGCTGGTCACCTGAGCTCCTATAATTCACCCCTCCACTTT. Its translation: CASSLAGHLSSYNSPLHF.

This chain uses TRBV4-3 with TRBJ1-2; D is unclear. V shed 1 base and J shed 4 bases, with 13 bases lying between them. This CDR3 is built from 15 residues. Germline V gene data show CDR1 as LGHNA and CDR2 as YSLEER. The chain's CDR3 is CASSQALGAGYGYTF. CDR3 bases: TGCGCCAGCAGCCAAGCTCTGGGCGCGGGCTATGGCTACACCTTC.

The chain has TRBV7-8 and TRBJ2-3; D is unclear. Germline CDR1 is SGHVS and CDR2 is FQNEAQ. The ends were cut back, 5 bases at V and 0 bases at J, with 12 bases in the middle. This CDR3 region has 15 residues. CDR3 DNA sequence: TGTGCCAGCAGCCTGATAACCAGAAGCACAGATACGCAGTATTTT. Protein sequence: CASSLITRSTDTQYF.

The genes are TRBV28 and TRBJ1-1; D possibly corresponds to TRBD1 (6 bases). CDR1 and CDR2 from the germline V gene are MDHEN and SYDVKM. CDR3 length: 14 amino acids. V was pared by 11 bases and J by 0 bases, with 16 bases between. The CDR3 DNA is TGTGCCGTCAAGGGGGGGGGCATGAACACTGAAGCTTTCTTT. It is translated as CAVKGGGMNTEAFF.

This clone turned up a few times. V usage is TRBV28 and J usage is TRBJ2-7; D is perhaps TRBD2 (6 bases). The CDR3 runs 14 residues. V shed 7 bases and J shed 0 bases, with 13 bases lying between them. Germline V gene data show CDR1 as MDHEN and CDR2 as SYDVKM. The CDR3 is CASIMDGSSYEQYF. CDR3 DNA sequence: TGTGCCAGCATCATGGACGGGAGCTCCTACGAGCAGTACTTC.

This clone turned up a few times. J is TRBJ1-6 and V is TRBV2, with 8 bases lining up with TRBD1. Germline values: CDR1 SNHLY, CDR2 FYNNEI. The junction had 8 bases not matched to a gene; V was cut back by 6 bases and J by 10 bases. There are 14 residues in the CDR3. The CDR3 region has the DNA TGTGCCAGCAGGGTGACAGGGGCTGGATCACCCCTCCACTTT. Encoded protein: CASRVTGAGSPLHF. Full variable domain (rest looked up from reference TRBV2 and TRBJ1-6): EPEVTQTPSHQVTQMGQEVILRCVPISNHLYFYWYRQILGQKVEFLVSFYNNEISEKSEIFDDQFSVERPDGSNFTLKIRSTKLEDSAMYFCASRVTGAGSPLHFGNGTRLTVT.

The chain couples TRBV10-3 to TRBJ2-5; 13 bases line up with TRBD2. After removal of 5 bases from V and 7 bases from J, the junction contained 7 bases not matched to a gene. The CDR3 spans 15 residues. The germline V gene encodes CDR1 ENHRY and CDR2 SYGVKD. Here the CDR3 DNA reads TGTGCCATCAGTCAGACTAGCGGGGGGTCCGGGACCCAGTACTTC. Translated, it gives CAISQTSGGSGTQYF.